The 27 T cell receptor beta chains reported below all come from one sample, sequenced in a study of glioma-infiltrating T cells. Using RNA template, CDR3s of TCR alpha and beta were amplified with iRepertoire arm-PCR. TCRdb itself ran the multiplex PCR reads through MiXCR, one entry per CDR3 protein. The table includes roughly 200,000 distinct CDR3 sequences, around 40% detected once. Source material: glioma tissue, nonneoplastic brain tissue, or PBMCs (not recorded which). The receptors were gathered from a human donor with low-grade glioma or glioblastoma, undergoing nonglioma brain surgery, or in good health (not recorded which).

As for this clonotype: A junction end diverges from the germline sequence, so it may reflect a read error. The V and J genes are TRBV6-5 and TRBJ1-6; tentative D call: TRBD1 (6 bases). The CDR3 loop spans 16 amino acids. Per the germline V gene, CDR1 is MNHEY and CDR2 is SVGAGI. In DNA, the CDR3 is TGTGCCTGCAGGGGAAGCCAGGGTCCAGCTAATTCACCCCTCCACTTT. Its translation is CACRGSQGPANSPLHF.

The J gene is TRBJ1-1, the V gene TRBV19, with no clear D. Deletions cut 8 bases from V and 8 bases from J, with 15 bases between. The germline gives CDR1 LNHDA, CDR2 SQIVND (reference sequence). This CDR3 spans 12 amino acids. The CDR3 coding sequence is TGTGCCAGTGGTTCCGGACGGAAAGAAGCTTTCTTT. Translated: CASGSGRKEAFF.

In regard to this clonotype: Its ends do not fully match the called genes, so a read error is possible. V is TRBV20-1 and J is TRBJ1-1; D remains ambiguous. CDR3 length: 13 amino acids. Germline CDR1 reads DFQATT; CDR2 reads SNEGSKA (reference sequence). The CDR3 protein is CSAYDPRYTEDLF. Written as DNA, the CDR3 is TGCAGTGCTTATGACCCTCGGTACACTGAAGATTTATTT.

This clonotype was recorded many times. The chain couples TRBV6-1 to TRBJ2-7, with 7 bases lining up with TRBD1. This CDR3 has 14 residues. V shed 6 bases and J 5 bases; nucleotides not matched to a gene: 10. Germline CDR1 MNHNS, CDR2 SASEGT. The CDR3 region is CASRETGPKNEQYF. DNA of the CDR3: TGTGCCAGCAGAGAGACAGGGCCAAAGAACGAGCAGTACTTC.

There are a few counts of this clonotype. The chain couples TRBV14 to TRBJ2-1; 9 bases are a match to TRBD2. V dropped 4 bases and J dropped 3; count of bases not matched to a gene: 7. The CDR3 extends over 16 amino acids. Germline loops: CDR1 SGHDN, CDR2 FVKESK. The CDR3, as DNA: TGTGCCAGCAGCCCCCTAGCGGGATCCATCTACAATGAGCAGTTCTTC. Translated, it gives CASSPLAGSIYNEQFF. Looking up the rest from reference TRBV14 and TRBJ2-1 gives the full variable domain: EAGVTQFPSHSVIEKGQTVTLRCDPISGHDNLYWYRRVMGKEIKFLLHFVKESKQDESGMPNNRFLAERTGGTYSTLKVQPAELEDSGVYFCASSPLAGSIYNEQFFGPGTRLTVL.

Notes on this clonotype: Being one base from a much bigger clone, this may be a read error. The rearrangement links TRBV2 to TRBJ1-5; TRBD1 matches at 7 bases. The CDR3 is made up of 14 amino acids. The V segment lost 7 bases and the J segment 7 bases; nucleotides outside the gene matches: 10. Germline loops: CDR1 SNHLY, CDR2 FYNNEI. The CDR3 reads CASIRDRDGQPQHF. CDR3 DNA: TGTGCCAGCATTCGTGACAGGGATGGGCAGCCCCAGCATTTT.

The CDR3 sequence: CASSPRQGVAFF. The CDR3 DNA follows: TGTGCCAGCAGTCCCCGACAGGGGGTCGCTTTCTTT. The rearrangement links TRBV12-3 or TRBV12-4 to TRBJ1-1; 9 bases match TRBD1. V was clipped by 5 bases and J by 11 bases; unmatched bases: 6. This CDR3 region has 12 residues.

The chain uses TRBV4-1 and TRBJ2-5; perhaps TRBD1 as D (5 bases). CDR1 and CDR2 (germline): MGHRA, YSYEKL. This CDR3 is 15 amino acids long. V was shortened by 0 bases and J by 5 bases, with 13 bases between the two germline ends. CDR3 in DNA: TGCGCCAGCAGCCAAGATTTTGACGGACACGAGACCCAGTACTTC. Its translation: CASSQDFDGHETQYF.

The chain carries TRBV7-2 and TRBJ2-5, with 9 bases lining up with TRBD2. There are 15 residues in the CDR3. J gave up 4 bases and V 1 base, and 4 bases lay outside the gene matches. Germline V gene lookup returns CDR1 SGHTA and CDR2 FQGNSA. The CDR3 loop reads CASSLVSGSTETQYF. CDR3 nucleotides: TGTGCCAGCAGCTTAGTTAGCGGGAGTACAGAGACCCAGTACTTC.

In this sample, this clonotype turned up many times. The CDR3 loop reads CASSLDPTMNTEAFF. CDR3 DNA sequence: TGTGCCAGCAGCTTGGACCCGACAATGAACACTGAAGCTTTCTTT. V and J are TRBV7-8 and TRBJ1-1; D gene ambiguous. Trimming left V 3 bases short and J 0 bases short, with 11 bases between. The CDR3 covers 15 residues. The germline gives CDR1 SGHVS, CDR2 FQNEAQ.

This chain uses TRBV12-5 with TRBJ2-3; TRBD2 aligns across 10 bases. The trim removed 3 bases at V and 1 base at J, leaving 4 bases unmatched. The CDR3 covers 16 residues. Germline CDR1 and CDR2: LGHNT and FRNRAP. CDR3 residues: CASGLGGTSGTDTQYF. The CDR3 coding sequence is TGTGCTAGTGGTTTAGGCGGGACTAGCGGCACAGATACGCAGTATTTT. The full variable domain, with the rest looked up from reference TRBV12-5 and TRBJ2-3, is DARVTQTPRHKVTEMGQEVTMRCQPILGHNTVFWYRQTMMQGLELLAYFRNRAPLDDSGMPKDRFSAEMPDATLATLKIQPSEPRDSAVYFCASGLGGTSGTDTQYFGPGTRLTVL.

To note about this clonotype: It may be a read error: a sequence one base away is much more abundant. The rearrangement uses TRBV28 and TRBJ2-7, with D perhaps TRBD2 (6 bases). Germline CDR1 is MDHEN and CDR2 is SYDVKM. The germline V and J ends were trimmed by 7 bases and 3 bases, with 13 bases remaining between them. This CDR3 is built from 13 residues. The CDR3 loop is CASTWGENYEQYF. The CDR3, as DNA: TGTGCCAGCACCTGGGGGGAGAACTACGAGCAGTACTTC. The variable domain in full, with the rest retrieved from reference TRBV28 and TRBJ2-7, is DVKVTQSSRYLVKRTGEKVFLECVQDMDHENMFWYRQDPGLGLRLIYFSYDVKMKEKGDIPEGYSVSREKKERFSLILESASTNQTSMYLCASTWGENYEQYFGPGTRLTVT.

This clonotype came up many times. The CDR3 DNA reads TGCAGTGCTAGGAGAGGCGTCTACGAGCAGTACTTC. It translates to CSARRGVYEQYF. The V and J genes are TRBV20-1 and TRBJ2-7; D not certain. Germline V gene sequence: CDR1 DFQATT, CDR2 SNEGSKA (reference sequence). The CDR3 has 12 amino acids. V lost 3 bases and J lost 3, with 9 bases in between.

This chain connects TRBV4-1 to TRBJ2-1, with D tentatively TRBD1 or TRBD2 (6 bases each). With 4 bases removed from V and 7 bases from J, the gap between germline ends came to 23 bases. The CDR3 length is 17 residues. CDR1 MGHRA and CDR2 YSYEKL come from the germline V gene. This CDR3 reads CASSPLRGAREKNEQFF. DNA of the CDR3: TGCGCCAGCAGCCCATTGAGGGGGGCCCGAGAGAAAAATGAGCAGTTCTTC.

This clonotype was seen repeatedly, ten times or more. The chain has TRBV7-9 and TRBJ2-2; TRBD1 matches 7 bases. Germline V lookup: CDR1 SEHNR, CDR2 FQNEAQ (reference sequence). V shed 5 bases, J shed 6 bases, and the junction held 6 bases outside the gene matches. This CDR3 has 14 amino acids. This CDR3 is CASSARQGSGELFF. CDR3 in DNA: TGTGCCAGCAGCGCGCGACAGGGCTCCGGGGAGCTGTTTTTT. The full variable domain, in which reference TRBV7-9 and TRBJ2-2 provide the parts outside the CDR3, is DTGVSQNPRHKITKRGQNVTFRCDPISEHNRLYWYRQTLGQGPEFLTYFQNEAQLEKSRLLSDRFSAERPKGSFSTLEIQRTEQGDSAMYLCASSARQGSGELFFGEGSRLTVL.

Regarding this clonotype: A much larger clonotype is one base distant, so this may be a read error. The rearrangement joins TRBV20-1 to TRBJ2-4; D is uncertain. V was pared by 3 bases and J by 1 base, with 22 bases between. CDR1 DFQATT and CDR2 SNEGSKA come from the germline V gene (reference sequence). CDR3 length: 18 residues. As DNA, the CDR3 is TGCAGTGCTAGCGAGTTGACTCCCGAACCTAGGGCCAAAAACATTCAGTACTTC. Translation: CSASELTPEPRAKNIQYF.

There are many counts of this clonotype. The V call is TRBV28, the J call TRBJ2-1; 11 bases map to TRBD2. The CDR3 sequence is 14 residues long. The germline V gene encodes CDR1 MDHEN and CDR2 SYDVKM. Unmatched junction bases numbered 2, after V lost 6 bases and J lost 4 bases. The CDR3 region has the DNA TGTGCCAGCAGCACTAGCGGGAGTTACAATGAGCAGTTCTTC. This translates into CASSTSGSYNEQFF.

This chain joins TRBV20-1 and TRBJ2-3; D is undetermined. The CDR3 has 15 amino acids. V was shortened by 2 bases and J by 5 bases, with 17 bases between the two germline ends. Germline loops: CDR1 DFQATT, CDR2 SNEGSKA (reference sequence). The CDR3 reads CSARLRKKIKDTQYF. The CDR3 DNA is TGCAGTGCTAGACTCAGAAAGAAGATAAAAGATACGCAGTATTTT.

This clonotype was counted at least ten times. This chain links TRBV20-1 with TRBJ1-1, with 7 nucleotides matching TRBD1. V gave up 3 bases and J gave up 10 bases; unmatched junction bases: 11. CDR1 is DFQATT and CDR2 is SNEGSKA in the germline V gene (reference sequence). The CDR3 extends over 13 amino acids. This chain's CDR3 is CSARRDRPFGAFF. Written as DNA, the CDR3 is TGCAGTGCTAGGAGGGACAGACCATTTGGAGCTTTCTTT.

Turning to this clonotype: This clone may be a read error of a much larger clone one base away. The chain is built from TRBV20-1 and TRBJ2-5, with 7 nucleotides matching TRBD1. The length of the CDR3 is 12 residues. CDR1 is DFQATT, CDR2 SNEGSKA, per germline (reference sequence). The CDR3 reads CSVWDRKETRYF. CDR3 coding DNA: TGCAGTGTCTGGGACAGAAAAGAGACCCGGTACTTC.

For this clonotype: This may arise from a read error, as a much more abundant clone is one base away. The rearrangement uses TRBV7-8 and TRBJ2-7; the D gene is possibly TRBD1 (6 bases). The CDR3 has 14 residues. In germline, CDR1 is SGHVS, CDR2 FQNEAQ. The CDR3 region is CASSLVWGRDEKYF. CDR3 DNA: TGTGCCAGCAGCTTAGTCTGGGGGCGCGACGAGAAGTACTTC.

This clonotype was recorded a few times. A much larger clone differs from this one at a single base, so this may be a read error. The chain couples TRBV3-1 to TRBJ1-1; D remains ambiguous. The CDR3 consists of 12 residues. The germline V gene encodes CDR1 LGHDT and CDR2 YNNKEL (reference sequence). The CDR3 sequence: CAGSQLGSEAFF. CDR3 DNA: TGTGCCGGCAGCCAACTGGGTTCTGAAGCTTTCTTT. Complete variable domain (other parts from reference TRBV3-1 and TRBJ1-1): DTAVSQTPKYLVTQMGNDKSIKCEQNLGHDTMYWYKQDSKKFLKIMFSYNNKELIINETVPNRFSPKSPDKAHLNLHINSLELGDSAVYFCAGSQLGSEAFFGQGTRLTVV.

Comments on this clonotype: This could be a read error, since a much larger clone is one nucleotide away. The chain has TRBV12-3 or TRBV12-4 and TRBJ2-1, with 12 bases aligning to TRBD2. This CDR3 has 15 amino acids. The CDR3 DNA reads TGTGCCAGCAGTTCACGGACTAGCGGGGATGATGAGCAGCTCTTC. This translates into CASSSRTSGDDEQLF.

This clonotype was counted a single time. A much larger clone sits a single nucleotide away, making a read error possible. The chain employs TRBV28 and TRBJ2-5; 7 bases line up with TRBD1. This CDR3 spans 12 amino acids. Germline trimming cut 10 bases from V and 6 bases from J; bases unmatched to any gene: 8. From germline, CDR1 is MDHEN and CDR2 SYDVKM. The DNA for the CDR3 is TGTGCCAAACACAGCAGGGGGAAGACCCAGTACTTC. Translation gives CAKHSRGKTQYF.

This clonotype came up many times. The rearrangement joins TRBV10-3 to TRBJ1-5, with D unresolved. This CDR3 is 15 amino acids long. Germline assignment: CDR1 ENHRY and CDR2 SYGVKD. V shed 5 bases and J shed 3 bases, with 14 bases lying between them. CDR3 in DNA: TGTGCCATCAGTCCTTCCACGGGGAACAATCAGCCCCAGCATTTT. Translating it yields CAISPSTGNNQPQHF.

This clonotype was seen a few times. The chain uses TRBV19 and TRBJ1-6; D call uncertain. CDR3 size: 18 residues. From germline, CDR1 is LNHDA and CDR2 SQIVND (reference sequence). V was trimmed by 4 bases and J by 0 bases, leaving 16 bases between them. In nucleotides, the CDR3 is TGTGCCAGTAGTAGACGGACGGACCTCCCCTCCTATAATTCACCCCTCCACTTT. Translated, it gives CASSRRTDLPSYNSPLHF.

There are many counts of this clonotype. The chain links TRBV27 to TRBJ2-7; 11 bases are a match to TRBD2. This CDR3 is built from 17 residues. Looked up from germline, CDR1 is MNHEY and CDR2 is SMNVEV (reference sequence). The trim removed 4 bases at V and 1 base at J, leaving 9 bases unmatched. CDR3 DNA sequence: TGTGCCAGCAGTTCTCGGTCGTTAGCGGGAGGGTCCTACGAGCAGTACTTC. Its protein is CASSSRSLAGGSYEQYF.